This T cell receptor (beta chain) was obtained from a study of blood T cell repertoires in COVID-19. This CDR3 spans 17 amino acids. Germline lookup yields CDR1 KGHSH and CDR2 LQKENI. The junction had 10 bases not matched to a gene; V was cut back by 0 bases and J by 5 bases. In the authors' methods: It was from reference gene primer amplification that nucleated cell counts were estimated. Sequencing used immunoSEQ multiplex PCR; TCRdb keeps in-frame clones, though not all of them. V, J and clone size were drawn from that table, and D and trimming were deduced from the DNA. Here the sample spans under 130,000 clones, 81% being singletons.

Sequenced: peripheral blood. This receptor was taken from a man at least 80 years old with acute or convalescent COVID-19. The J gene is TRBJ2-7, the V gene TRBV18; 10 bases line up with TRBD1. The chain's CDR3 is CASSPPKSWDRGHEQYF. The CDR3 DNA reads TGTGCCAGCTCACCACCAAAAAGCTGGGACAGGGGCCACGAGCAGTACTTC.